The present T cell receptor (beta chain) was sequenced within a study of response to subunit inactivated influenza vaccine. Study observations and caveats: Seasonal influenza vaccination, on each occasion, was suggested by the authors to recruit few new T cells.

Germline CDR1 SGHAT, CDR2 FQDESV (reference sequence). The V segment lost 4 bases and the J segment 1 base; nucleotides outside the gene matches: 10. The CDR3 is 18 residues long. TCRdb re-called the RT-PCR reads through MiXCR, storing one row per CDR3 protein. Of around 650,000 distinct CDR3 sequences in the sample, about 15% were seen once. As concerns this clonotype: Its specificity is not known.

The rearrangement joins TRBV11-1 to TRBJ2-2; 9 nucleotides line up with TRBD2. The source of this sequence is a man aged 45-65 years who received an inactivated influenza vaccine. Here the sequenced sample was PBMCs from blood, taken about 13 days after vaccination. This CDR3 reads CASSSSTLAGLNTGELFF. The CDR3 bases are TGTGCCAGCAGCTCGAGCACACTAGCGGGCTTGAACACCGGGGAGCTGTTTTTT.